This entry features one TCR beta chain sequence. Its cognate antigen is unknown. This record comes from a study of cytotoxic CD8 clonotypes in ibrutinib-treated CLL. On the study more broadly: Productive templates per sample averaged approximately 250,000; productive rearrangements, about 89,000. Study results and caveats: Patients had baseline clonality above age-matched healthy donors, and this clonality moved with circulating CD8+ T-cell counts.

Genomic DNA in a quantity of about 2 micrograms was derived from cryopreserved PBMCs for TCR beta libraries. V was shortened by 4 bases and J by 4 bases, with 9 bases between the two germline ends. Germline CDR1 and CDR2: SGDLS and YYNGEE. The CDR3 is 13 residues long. Depths of 1 in 200,000 to 1 in 1 million T cells were the sequencing target. Sequenced by immunoSEQ multiplex PCR; TCRdb stores in-frame clones only, minus some. The sample shows over 100,000 clones, roughly 60% of them seen only once. The sequences come from PBMCs, collected after 24 months of ibrutinib treatment. This receptor was identified in a human donor with chronic lymphocytic leukemia. The J gene is TRBJ2-1, the V gene TRBV9; D is uncertain. The DNA for the CDR3 is TGTGCCAGCAGCAGCGACACTTACAATGAGCAGTTCTTC. This encodes CASSSDTYNEQFF.